The source of this TCR beta chain is a study of shared clonotypes between healthy human individuals (dated by TCRdb to the early 2020s). With regard to the full study: The cohort comprised a couple of women and a few men aged 18 to 49 years. Between about 0.8 and 9 billion PBMCs per donor were obtained by leukapheresis. For each donor, CD4 naive and CD4 memory were each given three plates, CD8 naive was given two plates, and CD8 memory was given one plate. To increase sequencing depth and limit assay-specific biases, different laboratories used diverse techniques to prepare libraries and sequence TCR repertoires. Blood TCR repertoires of roughly 5 healthy adults were deeply sequenced to estimate repertoire size and the extent of clonotype sharing between individuals.

CD8 naive samples were CD45RO-negative cells positively selected for CCR7, giving a CD45RA+CCR7+ population that excluded TemRA cells. The donors were healthy, HIV-negative adults with no recently reported acute infections or vaccinations. Every donor was a Caucasian adult living in Nashville, Tennessee, USA. Blood was collected by leukapheresis, and PBMCs were isolated by Ficoll-Histopaque density gradient centrifugation and then cryopreserved in liquid nitrogen vapor phase. Analytical flow cytometry was used to check the purity and quantity of each magnetically sorted T cell population. From each sorted fraction, genomic DNA was isolated and quantified by UV absorbance on a Nanodrop 2000c. Using the deep immunoSEQ assay, TCR CDR3 regions were amplified from genomic DNA by multiplex PCR. Genomic DNA extracted from each cell subset was distributed evenly over all wells of several immunoSEQ 96-well plates, and each plate served as one replicate. Each replicate PCR for sorted subsets received roughly 0.2 ug genomic DNA, equal to tens of thousands of T cell genomes. The purified libraries were quantified using a Qubit 3.0 fluorometer, sized with a Bioanalyzer 2100, and then quantified again using the KAPA Library Quantification kit. Every immunoSEQ 96-well plate was sequenced on a separate single-read 150-cycle Illumina NextSeq 550 flow cell. Processing in the source paper ran as follows. Because the immunoSEQ output included only junctional sequences and no quality scores, the filtering could not be the same as the filtering used for full-length reads. Sequences were annotated with PyIR, a Python wrapper for IgBLAST v1.9, and V/J genes and CDR3 were assigned using IMGT germline references. Reads were removed for weak V/J assignments (E-value above 1e-6), missing CDR3, stop codons, out-of-frame junctions, or ambiguous translated residues. V3J clonotypes were defined by identical inferred V gene, J gene, and CDR3 amino acid sequence. Percentage overlap between repertoires was computed as shared unique clonotypes divided by the size of the smaller repertoire. Richness of each repertoire was evaluated using RTK rarefaction, the Chao1 estimator, and Recon v2.1 estimates of unobserved clonotypes. Generation probabilities were computed with OLGA for all TCRbeta clonotypes obtained by the gDNA method from several donors. In its TCRdb copy, this immuneACCESS table keeps in-frame sequences only and misses some clones. Where compared with another copy, unresolved V genes explain less than half of these, and the others have no known cause. The DNA gave D and trimming, while V, J and clone size come from that table. This sample comprises under 700,000 clones, approximately 95% of them detected only once. 0.11% of the sample belongs to the ten largest clones.

In the case of this clone: Its antigen is currently not known. No base quality information exists; no much larger clone differs at one position. This CDR3 is also generated by other DNA sequences in the sample.

From the germline V gene, CDR1 is SGDLS and CDR2 is YYNGEE. V and J are trimmed by 4 bases and 4 bases, and the gene matches miss 5 bases of the junction. Spanning cysteine to phenylalanine, the CDR3 consists of 14 amino acids. Just CDR3 DNA is preserved here, 42 bases in frame from base 1. Summary of the overall study and its limitations: Roughly 5% of naive CD4, around 4% of naive CD8, 2.3% of memory CD4, and about 0.4% of memory CD8 clonotypes were shared across several donors. Sampling was restricted to blood, and TCR repertoires in tissues likely differ from the TCR repertoires found in blood. Even with the large sequencing depth, rarefaction of the sorted-subset datasets indicated that sequencing was incomplete. Estimated clonotype richness was generally larger for naive than for memory subsets. Compared with non-shared clonotypes, clonotypes shared by all four sorted-subset donors had higher generation probabilities. Pairwise subsampling led to the expectation that sequencing depth would affect the degree of clonotype sharing among donors. The genetic and exposure-history diversity represented was limited by the small number of donors.

The TCR comes from a woman aged 25 to 39 in good health. The specimen sequenced was naive CD8+ T cells sorted from blood. In light of the paper, this sample's cell subset or site label describes: CD45RA+CCR7+. This sequence uses TRBV9 and TRBJ2-1, and 7 junctional nucleotides match TRBD2. In nucleotides, the sequence is TGTGCCAGCAGCCCCCCCGGGGGGTACAATGAGCAGTTCTTC. The translation is CASSPPGGYNEQFF.